This TCR beta chain originates from a study of blood T cell repertoires in COVID-19. Study as a whole: The study drew acute and convalescent COVID-19 samples from the United States, Italy and Spain. T cells, B-cell-depleted T cells, or PBMCs provided the cDNA or gDNA that served as material.

Per the original data handling: Amplifying reference gene primers gave estimates of nucleated cell counts. Sequenced by immunoSEQ multiplex PCR; TCRdb stores in-frame clones only, minus some. Clone size and V and J calls were adopted from that table, with D and trimming inferred from the DNA. The sample has about 330,000 clones, around 89% seen once. Input material: peripheral blood. This receptor was obtained from a woman aged 50 to 60 with active or convalescent COVID-19.

The CDR3 DNA sequence: TGTGCCAGCAGCTTAATTGGCAGGCTTCAGGTTGGCTACACCTTC. This codes for CASSLIGRLQVGYTF. V gene TRBV7-2 combines with J gene TRBJ1-2; D gene unclear. V gave up 2 bases and J gave up 7 bases, with 17 bases separating them. The CDR3 covers 15 residues. From germline, CDR1 is SGHTA and CDR2 FQGNSA. Together with reference TRBV7-2 and TRBJ1-2, the CDR3 gives the full variable domain: GAGVSQSPSNKVTEKGKDVELRCDPISGHTALYWYRQSLGQGLEFLIYFQGNSAPDKSGLPSDRFSAERTGGSVSTLTIQRTQQEDSAVYLCASSLIGRLQVGYTFGSGTRLTVV.